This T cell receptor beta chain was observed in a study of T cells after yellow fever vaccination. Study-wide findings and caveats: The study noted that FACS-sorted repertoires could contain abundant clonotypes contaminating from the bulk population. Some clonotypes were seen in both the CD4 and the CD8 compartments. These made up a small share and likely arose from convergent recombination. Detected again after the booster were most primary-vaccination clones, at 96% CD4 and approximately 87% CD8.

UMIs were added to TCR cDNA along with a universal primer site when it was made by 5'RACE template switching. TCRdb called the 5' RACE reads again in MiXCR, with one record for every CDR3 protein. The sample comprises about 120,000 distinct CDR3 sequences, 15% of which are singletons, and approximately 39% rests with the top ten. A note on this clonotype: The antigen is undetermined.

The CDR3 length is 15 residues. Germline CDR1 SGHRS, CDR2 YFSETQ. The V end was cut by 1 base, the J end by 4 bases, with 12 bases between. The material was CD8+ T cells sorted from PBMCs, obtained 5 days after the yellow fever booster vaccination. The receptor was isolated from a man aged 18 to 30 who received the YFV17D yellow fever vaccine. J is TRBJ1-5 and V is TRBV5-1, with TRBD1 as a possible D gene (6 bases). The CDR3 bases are TGCGCCAGCAGCTTGACAGGGTCCCTTAATCAGCCCCAGCATTTT. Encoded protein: CASSLTGSLNQPQHF.